This TCR beta chain comes out of a study of T cell responses to AZD1222 COVID-19 vaccine. Study outcomes and limitations: In the spike-specific TCR repertoire, nearly half reportedly target unmutated variant regions. Spike-specific TCR breadth and depth went up after people got two AZD1222 doses. White British donors predominated, females outnumbered males, and clonal diversity was possibly underestimated. Spike-wide coverage was observed for vaccine-associated CD4 TCRs, with dominant responses at 160-218 and 743-854.

The CDR3 runs to 15 residues. V gave up 0 bases and J gave up 7 bases; unmatched junction bases: 1. Germline loops: CDR1 SGHTS, CDR2 YDEGEE. Sequencing was performed with immunoSEQ multiplex PCR; in TCRdb, only in-frame clones are kept and a portion is missing. The sample lists about 150,000 clones, 75% to 95% occurring once. Of note for this clone: Its antigen is still unknown.

The material was peripheral blood, obtained on day 0 of AZD1222 vaccination. This TCR derives from an adult in good health. The chain is built from TRBV5-8 and TRBJ2-1, with 13 bases identical to TRBD2. Here the CDR3 DNA reads TGTGCCAGCAGCTTGGGGACTAGCGGGAGAAATGAGCAGTTCTTC. Its protein is CASSLGTSGRNEQFF.